This entry lists 18 T cell receptor beta chains sequenced from one sample in a study of shared clonotypes between healthy human individuals. Measured with immunoSEQ multiplex PCR; TCRdb has only the in-frame clones, and not every one. The table lists 2 million or so clones, roughly 95% of them singletons. The material sequenced was naive CD4+ T cells sorted from blood. Subset denoted: CD45RA+ positively selected. Receptors originate from a man aged 18 to 29 in good health.

The chain recombines TRBV5-1 with TRBJ1-2; D may be TRBD1 (6 bases). The germline V gene has CDR1 SGHRS and CDR2 YFSETQ. Between the trimmed V and J ends, which lost 5 bases and 4 bases, there was a span of 12 bases. CDR3 length equals 13 residues. This CDR3 reads CASSPDSVYGYTF. Written as DNA, the CDR3 is TGCGCCAGCAGTCCGGACAGCGTCTATGGCTACACCTTC.

This clone was observed a single time. The CDR3: CASSARDGFYEQYF. The CDR3 coding sequence is TGTGCCAGCAGCGCTCGGGACGGATTCTACGAGCAGTACTTC. The gene calls are TRBV9 and TRBJ2-7; D tentatively reads TRBD1 or TRBD2 (5 bases each). This CDR3 region has 14 residues. V lost 3 bases to trimming and J lost 3 bases, with 13 bases between them. Germline V gives CDR1 SGDLS, CDR2 YYNGEE. Full variable domain (rest looked up from reference TRBV9 and TRBJ2-7): DSGVTQTPKHLITATGQRVTLRCSPRSGDLSVYWYQQSLDQGLQFLIQYYNGEERAKGNILERFSAQQFPDLHSELNLSSLELGDSALYFCASSARDGFYEQYFGPGTRLTVT.

The chain combines TRBV6-6 with TRBJ1-2; TRBD1 matches 7 bases. CDR3 size: 14 residues. Germline CDR1 reads MNHNY; CDR2 reads SVGAGI (reference sequence). The J segment lost 2 bases and the V segment lost 4 bases, leaving 4 bases of the junction unmatched. The CDR3 protein is CASSSDRANYGYTF. The CDR3 DNA sequence: TGTGCCAGCAGTTCCGACAGGGCAAACTATGGCTACACCTTC.

The V gene is TRBV6-6, the J gene TRBJ1-2; D gene unclear. The CDR3 has 14 amino acids. The V end lost 2 bases, the J end lost 6 bases, and 13 bases lay between the germline ends. Germline V gene data show CDR1 as MNHNY and CDR2 as SVGAGI (reference sequence). The CDR3 reads CASSYSPLEHGYTF. CDR3 DNA: TGTGCCAGCAGTTACAGTCCCTTAGAACATGGCTACACCTTC.

The rearrangement joins TRBV7-6 to TRBJ1-1; TRBD1 is a possible D gene (5 bases). The CDR3 consists of 15 residues. Germline V gene sequence: CDR1 SGHVS, CDR2 FNYEAQ. Trimming stripped 3 bases from V and 1 base from J, with 12 bases between. The CDR3 region is CASSFSGTANTEAFF. CDR3 coding DNA: TGTGCCAGCAGCTTCTCCGGGACGGCGAACACTGAAGCTTTCTTT.

The J gene is TRBJ2-3, the V gene TRBV27; 10 bases are shared with TRBD2. With V trimmed by 5 bases and J by 0 bases, 11 bases remained unmatched. CDR1 and CDR2 (germline): MNHEY, SMNVEV (reference sequence). The CDR3 runs to 18 residues. In nucleotides, the CDR3 is TGTGCCAGCAGTCTATACAAGACTAGCGGGCAGAGCACAGATACGCAGTATTTT. Encoded protein: CASSLYKTSGQSTDTQYF.

The genes are TRBV2 and TRBJ2-3; TRBD1 agrees at 8 bases. Losses at the gene ends were 7 bases for V and 5 bases for J; bases not matched to a gene: 17. The CDR3 is 17 residues long. CDR1 is SNHLY and CDR2 is FYNNEI in the germline V gene. Here the CDR3 reads CASTGQGAYAFGDTQYF. DNA for the CDR3: TGTGCCAGCACAGGACAGGGTGCTTATGCGTTTGGAGATACGCAGTATTTT.

This rearrangement joins TRBV5-1 to TRBJ2-1; perhaps TRBD2 as D (5 bases). The CDR3 loop spans 15 amino acids. Germline lookup yields CDR1 SGHRS and CDR2 YFSETQ. Trimming took off 7 bases at V and 0 bases at J, with 14 bases between the two ends. In nucleotides, the CDR3 is TGCGCCAGCGACCAAACGGGGAGCTCCTACAATGAGCAGTTCTTC. It codes for CASDQTGSSYNEQFF.

This sequence joins TRBV7-9 and TRBJ1-6; D is ambiguous. Trimming took off 4 bases at V and 8 bases at J, with 24 bases between the two ends. CDR1 and CDR2 from the germline V gene are SEHNR and FQNEAQ (reference sequence). CDR3 length: 18 amino acids. This chain's CDR3 is CASSYEPSRALSDSPLHF. The CDR3 nucleotides are TGTGCCAGCAGCTATGAACCAAGCAGAGCCCTCTCGGATTCACCCCTCCACTTT.

The chain is built from TRBV19 and TRBJ1-2; tentatively, D is TRBD1 (6 bases). Germline values: CDR1 LNHDA, CDR2 SQIVND (reference sequence). Between the trimmed V and J ends, which lost 3 bases and 7 bases, there was a span of 15 bases. This CDR3 is 14 amino acids long. This CDR3 is CASSIRYRDLGYTF. The CDR3 bases are TGTGCCAGTAGTATTCGATACAGGGATCTTGGCTACACCTTC.

The CDR3 reads CASRDSGGSYNEQFF. As DNA, the CDR3 is TGTGCCAGCAGAGACAGCGGGGGGTCCTACAATGAGCAGTTCTTC. This chain links TRBV6-5 with TRBJ2-1; 9 nucleotides align to TRBD2. J was trimmed by 1 base and V by 6 bases; bases with no gene match: 4. Germline CDR1 and CDR2: MNHEY and SVGAGI. This CDR3 is 15 amino acids long.

The chain recombines TRBV6-6 with TRBJ1-1, with D perhaps matching TRBD1 (5 bases). Germline V CDR1 and CDR2: MNHNY, SVGAGI (reference sequence). V lost 4 bases and J lost 4, with 16 bases in between. CDR3 length equals 15 residues. The CDR3, as DNA: TGTGCCAGCAGTTCACCAGGGTATGAGGTCACTGAAGCTTTCTTT. Translating it yields CASSSPGYEVTEAFF.

The CDR3 region is CASSQDRTGSYGYTF. CDR3 bases: TGCGCCAGCAGCCAAGATAGGACAGGATCCTATGGCTACACCTTC. The gene calls are TRBV4-1 and TRBJ1-2; TRBD1 aligns across 7 bases. Germline V gives CDR1 MGHRA, CDR2 YSYEKL. The CDR3 sequence is 15 residues long. J gave up 4 bases and V 0 bases, and 5 bases lay outside the gene matches.

The chain recombines TRBV2 with TRBJ2-1; 11 bases match TRBD1. CDR3 length equals 14 residues. CDR1 is SNHLY and CDR2 is FYNNEI in the germline V gene. Trimming at V came to 7 bases and at J to 9 bases, leaving 8 bases not matched to a gene. The CDR3 is CASTRDRGSSEQFF. The CDR3, as DNA: TGTGCCAGCACCCGGGACAGGGGGTCGAGTGAGCAGTTCTTC.

The J gene is TRBJ1-6, the V gene TRBV7-6; the D is unclear. Germline V gene sequence: CDR1 SGHVS, CDR2 FNYEAQ. The CDR3 length is 14 residues. Trimming took 0 bases from V and 7 from J, leaving 7 bases between them. The CDR3 region has the DNA TGTGCCAGCAGCTTAGCTCCGGTCAATTCACCCCTCCACTTT. Translation gives CASSLAPVNSPLHF.

A note on this clone: Other DNA sequences in the sample encode the same CDR3. The chain carries TRBV29-1 and TRBJ2-5, with a possible D match to TRBD2 (5 bases). V was clipped by 2 bases and J by 4 bases, with 5 bases between them. The CDR3 has 11 residues. Germline assignment: CDR1 SQVTM and CDR2 ANQGSEA. The CDR3 sequence is CSVERGETQYF. Written as DNA, the CDR3 is TGCAGCGTTGAACGGGGAGAGACCCAGTACTTC.

The gene calls are TRBV6-5 and TRBJ2-5; D not resolved. This CDR3 comprises 14 residues. Germline loops: CDR1 MNHEY, CDR2 SVGAGI. Trimming took off 4 bases at V and 0 bases at J, with 9 bases between the two ends. This CDR3 is CASSFGRYQETQYF. The CDR3 region has the DNA TGTGCCAGCAGTTTCGGACGGTACCAAGAGACCCAGTACTTC.

The chain employs TRBV27 and TRBJ1-2; 8 nucleotides match TRBD1. The CDR3 contains 15 residues. J lost 7 bases, V lost 5 bases, and 12 bases had no gene match. Germline CDR1 and CDR2: MNHEY and SMNVEV (reference sequence). CDR3 bases: TGTGCCAGCAGTACTCCGACAGGGGAAATGTCTGGCTACACCTTC. Translation: CASSTPTGEMSGYTF.